The rows below give T cell receptor beta chains drawn from one sample of a study of cytomegalovirus exposure and HLA in healthy donors. Measured with immunoSEQ multiplex PCR; TCRdb has only the in-frame clones, and not every one. The sample records 180,000 or so clones, over 75% being singletons. Material for sequencing was PBMCs. The receptors originated from a woman younger than 45 in good health and CMV-seronegative. The conserved cysteine and the conserved F or W are not part of the CDR3 here.

TRBV4-2 | ASSYSGGTSDTQY
TRBV4-2 | ASSLRTGFPNQPQH
TRBV2 | ASSERGGGLTGELF
TRBV18 | ASSPLPTGTTGANVLT
TRBV18 | ASSGLSNQPQH
TRBV5-8 | ASSLGQGTNEKLF
TRBV30 | AWLTGNIQY
TRBV19 | ASSIIGSRIGANVLT
TRBV7-3 | ASSRSSTSTDTQY
TRBV11-2 | ASSLVKGQGNTGELF
TRBV19 | ASSQGITGELF
TRBV19 | ASSSSRGGWETQY
TRBV2 | ASVTSGGANEQF
TRBV2 | ASYRELNTEAF
TRBV20-1 | SAGDSYT
TRBV19 | ASSIRGGWDSNQPQH
TRBV7-3 | ASSLKAGGHTEAF
TRBV6-4 | ASRGQGGYGYT
TRBV7-2 | ASSFRQGGSTDTQY
TRBV6-4 | ASSDSTWVSYEQY
TRBV5-6 | ASSSAGGGADTQY
TRBV7-3 | ASSLSTSGVYNEQF
TRBV19 | ASVCSGGEGAETQY
TRBV2 | ASSERRITGELF